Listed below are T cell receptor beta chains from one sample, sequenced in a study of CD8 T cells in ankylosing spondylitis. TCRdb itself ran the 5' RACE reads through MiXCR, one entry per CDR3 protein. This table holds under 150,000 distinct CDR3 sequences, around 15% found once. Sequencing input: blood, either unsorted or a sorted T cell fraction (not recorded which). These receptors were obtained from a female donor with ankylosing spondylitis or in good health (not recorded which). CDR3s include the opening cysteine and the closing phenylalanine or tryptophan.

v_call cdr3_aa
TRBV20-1 CSAGGPINTGELFF
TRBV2 CASSGESGNTIYF
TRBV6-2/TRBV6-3 CASSWGVESPLHF
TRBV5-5 CASSLGFSGNTIYF
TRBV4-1 CASSLLIDSTDTQYF
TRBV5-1 CASSGSQNNSPLHF
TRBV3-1 CASSWTSASSYNEQFF
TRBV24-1 CTTSDTDRVHEQYF
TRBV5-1 CASSPAGGVGYTF
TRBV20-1 CSASPSGRAGREQFF
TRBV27 CASSPPWEPYNEQFF
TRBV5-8 CASSTATDFYGYTF
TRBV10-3 CAIRGPEGETQYF
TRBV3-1 CASSQGQGTDTQYF
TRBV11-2 CVSSIGVKETQYF
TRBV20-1 CSARDGGGRSYEQYF
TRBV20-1 CSVRGAYNEQFF
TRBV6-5 CASSPGLTVSTDTQYF
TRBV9 CASSQTGLARQETQYF
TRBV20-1 CSAREALSNYGYTF
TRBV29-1 CSVAGRLQGGYTF
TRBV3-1 CASSQEDREGGYTF
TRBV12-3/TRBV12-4 CASSLSPVMAGYTF
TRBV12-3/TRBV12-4 CASSLGGRRNTEAFF
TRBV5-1 CASSLGATQETQYF
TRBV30 CAWSLAGGLDTQYF
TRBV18 CASSPLQTGTEAFF
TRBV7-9 CASSLAGRVSYNEQFF
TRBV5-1 CASSLPVSRQGVYGYTF
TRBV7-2 CASSRGAKETQYF
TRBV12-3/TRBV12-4 CASSLVGLRSYNEQFF
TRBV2 CASSGTGGGYNEQFF
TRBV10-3 CAISQGQDSGNTIYF
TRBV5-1 CASSFGQGDQPQHF
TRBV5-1 CASSLVPGSSTDTQYF
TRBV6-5 CASSYSRRMNTGELFF
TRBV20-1 CSARDQGSQAKNIQYF
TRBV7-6 CASSSETGTTYEQYF
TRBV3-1 CASSQDLSAPQYF
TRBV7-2 CASSLLLAGTGELFF
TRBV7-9 CASSLDGNSNQPQHF
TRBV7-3 CASSITGTGGDYGYTF
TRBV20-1 CSARDSRGNEETQYF
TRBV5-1 CASSWAGTGRSDTQYF
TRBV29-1 CSVTRDDPQYF
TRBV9 CASSVRPAGSYTGELFF
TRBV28 CASRTGLNTEAFF
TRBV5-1 CASSFTWTGFYEQYF
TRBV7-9 CASSLAGGPTDTQYF
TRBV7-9 CASSPRLGDEQFF
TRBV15 CATSRDPAHEQFF
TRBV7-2 CASSRALNTEAFF